This TCR beta chain was obtained from a study of sequential checkpoint blockade in melanoma. Overall study context: Both treatment sequences were followed by maintenance nivolumab.

Noted treatment: randomized to nivolumab then ipilimumab (arm A) or the reverse (arm B). PBMC sorting kept live CD3+CD8+ cells without CD19 or CD56. Produced via immunoSEQ multiplex PCR; TCRdb's table is partial and in-frame only. The data hold roughly 30,000 clones, with 83% observed a single time. This CDR3 spans 15 amino acids. V gave up 6 bases and J gave up 8 bases; unmatched junction bases: 15. CDR1 LNHDA and CDR2 SQIVND come from the germline V gene (reference sequence). This TCR came from a human donor with melanoma. This chain links TRBV19 with TRBJ1-1; TRBD1 aligns across 7 bases. This sample comprised CD8+ T cells sorted from blood (inferred from file names), obtained from a patient given nivolumab and ipilimumab in sequence. CDR3 amino acids: CASSPAPQGSIEAFF. CDR3 coding DNA: TGTGCCAGTAGCCCGGCCCCACAGGGGAGCATAGAAGCTTTCTTT.